Listed here is a single T cell receptor (beta chain). Its antigen is currently unknown. The sample is drawn from a study of cytomegalovirus exposure and HLA in healthy donors. For the study at large: Tens of millions of unique TCRs from HLA-typed donors were held in an early release of data. Membership in the Caucasian-associated ancestry cluster was found for about 80% of nearly 400 genotyped donors. Notes on the study in general: Because they were indistinguishable, some V segments, including TRBV6-2 and TRBV6-3, were excluded. Reportedly, TCR beta sequences accurately predicted HLA-A and HLA-B alleles in most subjects.

The CDR3 runs 13 residues. Deletions cut 5 bases from V and 3 bases from J, with 10 bases between. CDR1 and CDR2 (germline): SEHNR, FQNEAQ (reference sequence). Primers: 60 Vbeta forward and 13 Jbeta reverse. This table comes from immunoSEQ multiplex PCR, and its TCRdb copy is limited to in-frame clones, with some not included. The sample yields fewer than 250,000 clones, 82% seen once. J is TRBJ1-2 and V is TRBV7-9, with D hard to call. Sequenced sample: PBMCs. The clonotype was recovered from a man in his forties in good health and CMV-seropositive. The CDR3 DNA reads as TGTGCCAGCAGCCCCGGGGATGACTATGGCTACACCTTC. It yields the protein CASSPGDDYGYTF.